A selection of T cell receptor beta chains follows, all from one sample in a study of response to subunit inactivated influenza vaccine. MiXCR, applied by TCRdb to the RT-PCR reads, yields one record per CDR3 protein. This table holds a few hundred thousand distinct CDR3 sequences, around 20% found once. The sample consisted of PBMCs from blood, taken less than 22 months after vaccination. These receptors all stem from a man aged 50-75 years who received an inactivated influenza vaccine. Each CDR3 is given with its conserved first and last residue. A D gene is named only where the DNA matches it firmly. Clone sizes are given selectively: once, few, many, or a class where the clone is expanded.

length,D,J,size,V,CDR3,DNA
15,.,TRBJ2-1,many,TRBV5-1,CASSRGRSSYNEQFF,TGCGCCAGCAGCCGGGGACGGAGCTCCTACAATGAGCAGTTCTTC
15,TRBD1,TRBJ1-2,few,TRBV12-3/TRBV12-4,CASSTGQGVNYGYTF,TGTGCCAGCAGTACGGGACAGGGGGTCAACTATGGCTACACCTTC
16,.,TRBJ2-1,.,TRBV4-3,CASSQGWLTSGDEQFF,TGCGCCAGCAGCCAAGGTTGGCTGACCTCGGGCGATGAGCAGTTCTTC
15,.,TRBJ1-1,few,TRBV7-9,CASSLARGIHTEAFF,TGTGCCAGCAGCTTAGCTAGGGGAATACACACTGAAGCTTTCTTT
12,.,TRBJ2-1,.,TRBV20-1,CSASLGGWEQFF,TGCAGTGCTAGTTTGGGGGGCTGGGAGCAGTTCTTC
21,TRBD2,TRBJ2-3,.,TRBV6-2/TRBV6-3,CASSSALGSGGARASTDTQYF,TGTGCCAGCAGTTCTGCCCTAGGTAGCGGGGGGGCTCGTGCTAGCACAGATACGCAGTATTTT
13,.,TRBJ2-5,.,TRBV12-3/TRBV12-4,CASSFSGAETQYF,TGTGCCAGCAGTTTTTCTGGGGCGGAGACCCAGTACTTC
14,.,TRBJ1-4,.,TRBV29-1,CSVVPSGTNEKLFF,TGCAGCGTCGTCCCGTCGGGGACTAATGAAAAACTGTTTTTT
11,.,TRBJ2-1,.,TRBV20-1,CSARDGYEQFF,TGCAGTGCTAGAGACGGGTATGAGCAGTTCTTC
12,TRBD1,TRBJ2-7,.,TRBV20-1,CSADRVAYEQYF,TGCAGTGCAGACAGGGTAGCCTACGAGCAGTACTTC
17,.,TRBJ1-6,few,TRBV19,CASRIGYLRDGYSPLHF,TGTGCCAGTAGGATAGGCTACCTCCGGGACGGCTATTCACCCCTCCACTTT
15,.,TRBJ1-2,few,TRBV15,CATSRSRETSYGYTF,TGTGCCACCAGCAGAAGCAGAGAGACCTCCTATGGCTACACCTTC
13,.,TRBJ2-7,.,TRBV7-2,CASSLEEFYEQYF,TGTGCCAGCAGCTTAGAAGAATTCTACGAGCAGTACTTC
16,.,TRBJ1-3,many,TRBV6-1,CASSLWQASSGNTIYF,TGTGCCAGCAGTCTGTGGCAGGCCAGCTCTGGAAACACCATATATTTT
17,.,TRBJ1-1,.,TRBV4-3,CASSQDRVGGENTEAFF,TGCGCCAGCAGCCAAGATCGTGTTGGGGGAGAGAACACTGAAGCTTTCTTT
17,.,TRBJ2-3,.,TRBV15,CATSRETVGLWTDTQYF,TGTGCCACCAGCAGAGAGACAGTCGGGCTGTGGACAGATACGCAGTATTTT
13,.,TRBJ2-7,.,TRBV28,CASSGSDGGEQYF,TGTGCCAGCAGTGGATCGGACGGAGGAGAGCAGTACTTC
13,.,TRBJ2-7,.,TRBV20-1,CSARSQGLYEQYF,TGCAGTGCTAGGTCTCAGGGGCTCTACGAGCAGTACTTC
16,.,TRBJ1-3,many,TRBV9,CASSVVPKPLGNTIYF,TGTGCCAGCAGCGTAGTTCCGAAGCCCCTTGGAAACACCATATATTTT
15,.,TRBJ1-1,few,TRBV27,CASSLIGQVNTEAFF,TGTGCCAGCAGTTTGATTGGGCAGGTAAACACTGAAGCCTTCTTT
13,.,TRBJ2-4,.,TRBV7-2,CASSLGGVNIQYF,TGTGCCAGCAGCTTGGGGGGAGTGAACATTCAGTACTTC
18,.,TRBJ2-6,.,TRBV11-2,CASTPQFLALSGANVLTF,TGTGCCAGCACCCCACAGTTTCTAGCGTTATCTGGGGCCAACGTCCTGACTTTC
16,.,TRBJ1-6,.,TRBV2,CASTPQVGTRNSPLHF,TGTGCCAGCACCCCTCAAGTGGGGACCCGTAATTCACCCCTCCACTTT
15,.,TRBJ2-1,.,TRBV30,CAWSRVQTALREQFF,TGTGCCTGGAGTAGAGTTCAAACTGCGCTACGAGAGCAGTTCTTC
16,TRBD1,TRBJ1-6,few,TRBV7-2,CASSFLNRDRASPLHF,TGTGCCAGCAGCTTCCTTAACCGGGACAGAGCTTCACCCCTCCACTTT
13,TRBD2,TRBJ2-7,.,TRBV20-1,CSAEGLAGYEQYF,TGCAGTGCTGAAGGACTAGCGGGTTACGAGCAGTACTTC